The 12 T cell receptor beta chains below were found in one sample sequenced in a study of T cell responses to AZD1222 COVID-19 vaccine. The repertoire was sequenced with immunoSEQ multiplex PCR; TCRdb's copy has only in-frame clones and lacks some. The repertoire holds fewer than 120,000 clones, with around 80% as singletons. The source material was peripheral blood, sampled on day 0 of AZD1222 vaccination. The receptors shown here come from an adult in good health.

In its sample, this clone was seen a few times. The J gene is TRBJ2-2, the V gene TRBV1; the DNA was not used to check the table's D call, TRBD2. TRBV1 is assigned pseudogene status. CDR3 length: 20 residues. CDR3 sequence (DNA): TGCACCAGCAGCCAAGAGCACGGAAGGCCGACTAGTGAAATGATAGGGGAGCTGTTTTTT. Translated, it gives CTSSQEHGRPTSEMIGELFF.

The chain uses TRBV7-3 and TRBJ2-3, with a weak D call TRBD1 (6 bases). The germline V gene has CDR1 SGHTA and CDR2 FQGTGA. The length of the CDR3 is 14 residues. V was clipped by 3 bases and J by 1 base, with 8 bases between them. CDR3 loop: CASSFRQGTDTQYF. CDR3 coding DNA: TGTGCCAGCAGCTTTCGACAGGGCACAGATACGCAGTATTTT.

This clone was recorded only once. The rearrangement links TRBV14 to TRBJ2-1, with D tentatively TRBD1 (5 bases). V was pared by 0 bases and J by 3 bases, with 12 bases between. The CDR3 runs 16 residues. CDR1 SGHDN and CDR2 FVKESK come from the germline V gene. CDR3 sequence reads: CASSQDLGQIYNEQFF. CDR3 coding DNA: TGTGCCAGCAGCCAAGATCTGGGGCAGATCTACAATGAGCAGTTCTTC. Supplemented by reference TRBV14 and TRBJ2-1, the full variable domain reads EAGVTQFPSHSVIEKGQTVTLRCDPISGHDNLYWYRRVMGKEIKFLLHFVKESKQDESGMPNNRFLAERTGGTYSTLKVQPAELEDSGVYFCASSQDLGQIYNEQFFGPGTRLTVL.

This clone has only one observation. The chain is built from TRBV6-5 and TRBJ1-5, with a weak D call TRBD1 (6 bases). The CDR3 runs 15 residues. Germline-derived CDR1 and CDR2 are MNHEY and SVGAGI. Between the trimmed V and J ends, which lost 6 bases and 4 bases, there was a span of 16 bases. The CDR3 coding sequence is TGTGCCAGCAGGGACAGCAGGGGTGGAAATCAGCCCCAGCATTTT. It yields the protein CASRDSRGGNQPQHF.

This chain links TRBV27 with TRBJ2-7, with 11 bases fitting TRBD2. Trimming removed 6 bases from V and 1 base from J; junction bases left unmatched: 5. The CDR3 consists of 15 residues. Germline V CDR1 and CDR2: MNHEY, SMNVEV (reference sequence). CDR3 DNA sequence: TGTGCCAGCAGAAGGACTAGCGGGCTGTCCTACGAGCAGTACTTC. Protein product: CASRRTSGLSYEQYF.

This chain connects TRBV4-1 to TRBJ2-2; D unresolved. Between the trimmed V and J ends, which lost 1 base and 3 bases, there was a span of 12 bases. The CDR3 runs to 16 residues. CDR1 MGHRA and CDR2 YSYEKL come from the germline V gene. The CDR3, as DNA: TGCGCCAGCAGCCAAGGAGGCAGAAGGCACACCGGGGAGCTGTTTTTT. Protein sequence: CASSQGGRRHTGELFF.

The genes are TRBV28 and TRBJ2-7; D is uncertain. The CDR3 consists of 11 residues. The germline V and J ends were trimmed by 2 bases and 5 bases, with 4 bases remaining between them. CDR1 MDHEN and CDR2 SYDVKM come from the germline V gene. The CDR3 nucleotides are TGTGCCAGCAGTTTAGCCAACGAGCAGTACTTC. Protein: CASSLANEQYF.

The chain links TRBV3-1 (or the pseudogene TRBV3-2) to TRBJ1-4; 12 bases line up with TRBD1. In germline, CDR1 is LGHDT, CDR2 YNNKEL (reference sequence). The length of the CDR3 is 15 residues. Unmatched junction bases numbered 3, after V lost 2 bases and J lost 8 bases. The CDR3 DNA follows: TGTGCCAGCAGCCAACTCGGGACAGGGGGCGAAAAACTGTTTTTT. Its translation is CASSQLGTGGEKLFF.

This clone turned up a few times. V usage is TRBV5-4 and J usage is TRBJ2-7; no reliable D call. V gave up 1 base and J gave up 3 bases, with 5 bases separating them. The germline CDR1 and CDR2 sequences are SGHNT and YYREEE (reference sequence). The CDR3 is made up of 12 amino acids. In DNA, the CDR3 is TGTGCCAGCAGCTTGAAGGACTACGAGCAGTACTTC. Translation: CASSLKDYEQYF.

This chain links TRBV7-2 with TRBJ1-5; the match to TRBD1 covers 10 bases. The CDR3 has 16 residues. Germline CDR1 SGHTA, CDR2 FQGNSA. V shed 2 bases and J 6 bases; nucleotides not matched to a gene: 7. The CDR3, as DNA: TGTGCCAGCAGCTTATTTGGGACAGGGGTAGGTCAGCCCCAGCATTTT. It encodes CASSLFGTGVGQPQHF.

This chain connects TRBV28 to TRBJ1-1, with D hard to call. V shed 5 bases and J shed 0 bases, with 7 bases lying between them. CDR3 size: 13 residues. The V gene's germline CDR1 is MDHEN and CDR2 SYDVKM. The CDR3 loop reads CASSRSLNTEAFF. CDR3 nucleotide sequence: TGTGCCAGCAGTAGATCGTTGAACACTGAAGCTTTCTTT.

The rearrangement joins TRBV3-1 (or the pseudogene TRBV3-2) to TRBJ2-3; D uncertain. Trimming stripped 0 bases from V and 14 bases from J, with 15 bases between. The CDR3 covers 13 residues. Germline values: CDR1 LGHDT, CDR2 YNNKEL (reference sequence). The CDR3 DNA reads TGTGCCAGCAGCCAAGATGCTTCTGGGGTCCGGTATTTT. Its translation: CASSQDASGVRYF.